These T cell receptor beta chains were read from a single sample in a study of lymphopenia after photon versus proton radiotherapy. Sequencing used immunoSEQ multiplex PCR; TCRdb keeps in-frame clones, though not all of them. The sample carries approximately 45,000 clones, 65% to 90% recorded once. The starting material was peripheral blood, obtained from a patient treated with photon-based radiotherapy. Receptors were obtained from a man in his forties with gastric cancer. CDR3s include the opening cysteine and the closing phenylalanine or tryptophan. Fields, in order: CDR3 protein, CDR3 length, V gene, J gene.

CDR3: CASSFNSRYTDTQYF; length: 15; V: TRBV5-4; J: TRBJ2-3
CDR3: CASSLDRGPSYEQYF; length: 15; V: TRBV2; J: TRBJ2-7
CDR3: CASSPPTGLGNQPQHF; length: 16; V: TRBV18; J: TRBJ1-5
CDR3: CASSQGASGANVLTF; length: 15; V: TRBV27; J: TRBJ2-6
CDR3: CASSKGGEQGNEQYF; length: 15; V: TRBV21-1; J: TRBJ2-7
CDR3: CASSGQGAANEKLFF; length: 15; V: TRBV28; J: TRBJ1-4
CDR3: CASSLVGDTQYF; length: 12; V: TRBV7-9; J: TRBJ2-3
CDR3: CASSTDRASGNTEAFF; length: 16; V: TRBV5-1; J: TRBJ1-1
CDR3: CASSLNPGTASNEQFF; length: 16; V: TRBV7-9; J: TRBJ2-1
CDR3: CASSKKISYEQYF; length: 13; V: TRBV21-1; J: TRBJ2-7
CDR3: CASNFGTAAQETQYF; length: 15; V: TRBV2; J: TRBJ2-5
CDR3: CASSLGTSGGREYF; length: 14; V: TRBV7-2; J: TRBJ2-7
CDR3: CASSTRDRGNQPQHF; length: 15; V: TRBV19; J: TRBJ1-5
CDR3: CAWSPPAGQPNTEAFF; length: 16; V: TRBV30; J: TRBJ1-1
CDR3: CASSLDRYYGYTF; length: 13; V: TRBV7-2; J: TRBJ1-2
CDR3: CASSFEPTVGELFF; length: 14; V: TRBV5-5; J: TRBJ2-2
CDR3: CASSEGGQGHARQYF; length: 15; V: TRBV6-1; J: TRBJ2-7
CDR3: CASSQGGTETQYF; length: 13; V: TRBV5-1; J: TRBJ2-5
CDR3: CASSLSGNTIYF; length: 12; V: TRBV6-1; J: TRBJ1-3
CDR3: CASSVSGTPGDTQYF; length: 15; V: TRBV5-1; J: TRBJ2-3
CDR3: CASSLSDLPYNEQFF; length: 15; V: TRBV7-3; J: TRBJ2-1
CDR3: CASTLRQEALGYTF; length: 14; V: TRBV6-5; J: TRBJ1-2
CDR3: CASSLGTGSPLHF; length: 13; V: TRBV5-1; J: TRBJ1-6
CDR3: CASSPRDRASSRRNGYTF; length: 18; V: TRBV14; J: TRBJ1-2
CDR3: CASSVGSLAGFQETQYF; length: 17; V: TRBV9; J: TRBJ2-5
CDR3: CASSLWGRNSPLHF; length: 14; V: TRBV27; J: TRBJ1-6
CDR3: CAWNRDGLNTEAFF; length: 14; V: TRBV30; J: TRBJ1-1
CDR3: CASSHSDSRNTGELFF; length: 16; V: TRBV5-4; J: TRBJ2-2
CDR3: CASSLSTTLEQYF; length: 13; V: TRBV7-6; J: TRBJ2-7
CDR3: CAISDRGRNTEAFF; length: 14; V: TRBV10-3; J: TRBJ1-1
CDR3: CASSREAWAGELFF; length: 14; V: TRBV4-3; J: TRBJ2-2
CDR3: CASSPTRTGNYGYTF; length: 15; V: TRBV9; J: TRBJ1-2
CDR3: CASSLEWDTNQPQHF; length: 15; V: TRBV11-2; J: TRBJ1-5
CDR3: CASSDSGVGEQFF; length: 13; V: TRBV2; J: TRBJ2-1
CDR3: CASSPGQGALDTEAFF; length: 16; V: TRBV5-1; J: TRBJ1-1
CDR3: CSVGLTGGEQYF; length: 12; V: TRBV29-1; J: TRBJ2-7
CDR3: CASSRSDFYEQYF; length: 13; V: TRBV9; J: TRBJ2-7
CDR3: CASPYRDRKNTEAFF; length: 15; V: TRBV6-5; J: TRBJ1-1
CDR3: CASTQGGGGYNEQFF; length: 15; V: TRBV19; J: TRBJ2-1
CDR3: CASSQRPSGGYSYEQYF; length: 17; V: TRBV7-2; J: TRBJ2-7
CDR3: CASTGGGSSNQPQHF; length: 15; V: TRBV6-6; J: TRBJ1-5
CDR3: CASSLVGNSPLHF; length: 13; V: TRBV5-1; J: TRBJ1-6
CDR3: CAISEPPGQRPLREQYF; length: 17; V: TRBV10-3; J: TRBJ2-7
CDR3: CASSKDRVRNYGYTF; length: 15; V: TRBV5-1; J: TRBJ1-2
CDR3: CASSLVYIGELFF; length: 13; V: TRBV7-2; J: TRBJ2-2
CDR3: CASALAGGSYEQYF; length: 14; V: TRBV6-5; J: -
CDR3: CASSEAGWSGRTNYGYTF; length: 18; V: TRBV6-1; J: TRBJ1-2
CDR3: CASSKPLAEAYNEQFF; length: 16; V: TRBV7-9; J: TRBJ2-1
CDR3: CASSSGISGNTIYF; length: 14; V: TRBV11-3; J: TRBJ1-3
CDR3: CASSLSTGSPYEQYF; length: 15; V: TRBV4-3; J: -
CDR3: CASSQFGEAFF; length: 11; V: TRBV4-3; J: TRBJ1-1
CDR3: CSAGAGGQPQHF; length: 12; V: TRBV29-1; J: TRBJ1-5
CDR3: CASSISGRGTGELFF; length: 15; V: TRBV19; J: TRBJ2-2
CDR3: CASSPREPIYGNTIYF; length: 16; V: TRBV7-9; J: TRBJ1-3
CDR3: CASSKAPGGGQPQHF; length: 15; V: TRBV21-1; J: TRBJ1-5
CDR3: CASSTGQAEGYTF; length: 13; V: TRBV7-2; J: TRBJ1-2
CDR3: CAISESHTQETQYF; length: 14; V: TRBV10-3; J: TRBJ2-5
CDR3: CASSIGATWNTGELFF; length: 16; V: TRBV19; J: TRBJ2-2
CDR3: CASSEGDRYGKNTEAFF; length: 17; V: TRBV6-1; J: TRBJ1-1
CDR3: CASSQEFWYSPLHF; length: 14; V: TRBV4-1; J: TRBJ1-6